The 27 T cell receptor beta chains in this list originate from one sample, sequenced in a study of blood T cell repertoires in COVID-19 (TCRdb year 2020). Receptors were amplified or captured by the immunoSEQ multiplex PCR assay. Sourced from immuneACCESS, this table was stored by TCRdb with only in-frame sequences that have V and J called. A share of the clones is absent; for the studies checked, an unresolved V gene accounts for under half, and the remainder has no known explanation. The sample contains some 240,000 clones, about 89% of them found a single time. The ten largest make up 5.5% to 8% of the sample. Sequences were obtained from peripheral blood. Source of these receptors: a man in his 60s who had recovered from COVID-19.

The chain couples TRBV7-2 to TRBJ1-1, with a possible D match to TRBD1 (5 bases). This CDR3 comprises 14 residues. V dropped 1 base and J dropped 8 bases, with 14 bases sitting between them. Germline assignment: CDR1 SGHTA and CDR2 FQGNSA. The CDR3 nucleotides are TGTGCCAGCAGCTTAGGAGCAGGGTCCCGGGAAGCTTTCTTT. Its protein product is CASSLGAGSREAFF.

DNA for the CDR3: TGTGCCAGCACTACCGACTTACACACAGATACGCAGTATTTT. Encoded protein: CASTTDLHTDTQYF. The chain recombines TRBV6-5 with TRBJ2-3; D is unresolved. V gave up 7 bases and J gave up 2 bases, with 13 bases separating them. CDR3 length equals 14 residues. From germline, CDR1 is MNHEY and CDR2 SVGAGI.

This clone was recorded only once. The chain joins TRBV5-1 to TRBJ2-7, with 11 positions matching TRBD2. J was trimmed by 3 bases and V by 4 bases; bases with no gene match: 0. The CDR3 contains 13 residues. Germline CDR1 and CDR2: SGHRS and YFSETQ. For the CDR3, the DNA is TGCGCCAGCAGCGGGACTAGCGGCTACGAGCAGTACTTC. Translation gives CASSGTSGYEQYF.

The J gene is TRBJ2-3, the V gene TRBV28; TRBD2 is a possible D gene (7 bases). This CDR3 is built from 15 residues. Trimming cost V 3 bases and J 4 bases, with 14 bases left between them. Germline V gene data show CDR1 as MDHEN and CDR2 as SYDVKM. CDR3 protein: CASSLLDSGADTQYF. In DNA form, the CDR3 reads TGTGCCAGCAGTTTGTTGGACAGCGGGGCAGATACGCAGTATTTT. Supplemented by reference TRBV28 and TRBJ2-3, the full variable domain reads DVKVTQSSRYLVKRTGEKVFLECVQDMDHENMFWYRQDPGLGLRLIYFSYDVKMKEKGDIPEGYSVSREKKERFSLILESASTNQTSMYLCASSLLDSGADTQYFGPGTRLTVL.

This chain links TRBV5-1 with TRBJ2-1, with unresolved D. The germline V gene encodes CDR1 SGHRS and CDR2 YFSETQ. The V and J ends lost 2 bases and 4 bases respectively, with 10 bases between them. CDR3 length: 14 amino acids. The CDR3 loop is CASSLESQYNEQFF. Written as DNA, the CDR3 is TGCGCCAGCAGCTTAGAGTCACAGTACAATGAGCAGTTCTTC.

V gene TRBV27 combines with J gene TRBJ1-1, with no clear D. The V gene's germline CDR1 is MNHEY and CDR2 SMNVEV (reference sequence). Trimming shortened V by 5 bases and J by 5 bases, and 6 bases separated the two germline ends. This CDR3 has 11 residues. DNA of the CDR3: TGTGCCAGCAGTGGAGCTACTGAAGCTTTCTTT. Its protein is CASSGATEAFF.

The rearrangement uses TRBV20-1 and TRBJ2-1, with TRBD2 as a possible D gene (6 bases). CDR1 is DFQATT and CDR2 is SNEGSKA in the germline V gene (reference sequence). Deletions cut 3 bases from V and 8 bases from J, with 23 bases between. This CDR3 contains 16 residues. CDR3 residues: CSASSPTSGVGDEQFF. In DNA, the CDR3 is TGCAGTGCTAGTTCCCCGACTAGTGGTGTGGGGGATGAGCAGTTCTTC.

This clone appeared a single time. The chain links TRBV19 to TRBJ1-5; possibly TRBD1 for D (6 bases). The germline V gene encodes CDR1 LNHDA and CDR2 SQIVND (reference sequence). This CDR3 has 15 residues. Trimming left V 7 bases short and J 4 bases short, with 17 bases between. CDR3 region: CASIQAQGRNQPQHF. As DNA, the CDR3 is TGTGCCAGTATACAAGCACAGGGACGAAATCAGCCCCAGCATTTT.

The rearrangement uses TRBV11-2 and TRBJ2-3; 8 nucleotides line up with TRBD2. V dropped 4 bases and J dropped 4; count of bases not matched to a gene: 10. The CDR3 is made up of 16 amino acids. Germline V gives CDR1 SGHAT, CDR2 FQNNGV. CDR3 loop: CASSSSIAGMADTQYF. CDR3 sequence (DNA): TGTGCCAGCAGCTCGTCTATAGCGGGAATGGCAGATACGCAGTATTTT.

The J gene is TRBJ2-1, the V gene TRBV18, with TRBD1 as a possible D gene (6 bases). This CDR3 has 14 residues. CDR1 KGHSH and CDR2 LQKENI come from the germline V gene. V was shortened by 1 base and J by 7 bases, with 11 bases between the two germline ends. Written as DNA, the CDR3 is TGTGCCAGCTCACCACTGGCAGGGGAGAATGAGCAGTTCTTC. As protein: CASSPLAGENEQFF.

The chain is built from TRBV27 and TRBJ2-5; 8 nucleotides align to TRBD2. Germline V gene data show CDR1 as MNHEY and CDR2 as SMNVEV (reference sequence). V shed 4 bases, J shed 0 bases, and the junction held 19 bases outside the gene matches. The CDR3 covers 20 residues. Here the CDR3 DNA reads TGTGCCAGCAGTTCCCCTCCTTCCCCCTCTAGCGGGCGTTACCAAGAGACCCAGTACTTC. This codes for CASSSPPSPSSGRYQETQYF.

The V call is TRBV5-5, the J call TRBJ1-4; 9 nucleotides line up with TRBD1. Per the germline V gene, CDR1 is SGHKS and CDR2 is YYEKEE (reference sequence). V shed 4 bases, J shed 6 bases, and the junction held 7 bases outside the gene matches. The CDR3 has 15 residues. CDR3 nucleotides: TGTGCCAGCAGCCCACAGGGGGCAGGGGATGAAAAACTGTTTTTT. Amino acids: CASSPQGAGDEKLFF.

The rearrangement joins TRBV7-2 to TRBJ2-1, with D hard to call. Trimming cost V 1 base and J 5 bases, with 9 bases left between them. This CDR3 is 14 amino acids long. Germline V lookup: CDR1 SGHTA, CDR2 FQGNSA. For the CDR3, the DNA is TGTGCCAGCAGCTTAGACCCCCTAAACAATGAGCAGTTCTTC. Translating it yields CASSLDPLNNEQFF.

The V and J genes are TRBV9 and TRBJ2-7, with 10 positions matching TRBD2. This CDR3 comprises 15 residues. CDR1 SGDLS and CDR2 YYNGEE come from the germline V gene. The junction had 7 bases not matched to a gene; V was cut back by 4 bases and J by 3 bases. CDR3 sequence: CASSLGTSAYYEQYF. CDR3 sequence (DNA): TGTGCCAGCAGCCTAGGGACTAGCGCTTACTACGAGCAGTACTTC.

The J gene is TRBJ1-2, the V gene TRBV3-1 (or the pseudogene TRBV3-2); D may be TRBD1 (5 bases). V was shortened by 0 bases and J by 4 bases, with 12 bases between the two germline ends. Germline CDR1 LGHDT, CDR2 YNNKEL (reference sequence). The CDR3 runs 15 residues. The CDR3 is CASSQDVGTSYGYTF. CDR3 bases: TGTGCCAGCAGCCAAGATGTCGGGACTTCCTATGGCTACACCTTC.

The rearrangement joins TRBV23-1 to TRBJ2-7; D ambiguous. TRBV23-1 qualifies as an ORF whose function is uncertain. Trimming removed 2 bases at V and 3 bases at J, with 8 bases between. This CDR3 region has 13 residues. This chain's CDR3 is CASSQGRHYEQYF. The DNA for the CDR3 is TGCGCCAGCAGTCAAGGCAGGCACTACGAGCAGTACTTC.

This rearrangement joins TRBV6-5 to TRBJ2-6; possible D gene TRBD1, 6 bases. Germline CDR1 reads MNHEY; CDR2 reads SVGAGI. The germline V and J ends were trimmed by 5 bases and 4 bases, with 12 bases remaining between them. The CDR3 totals 15 residues. The CDR3 bases are TGTGCCAGCAGTATAGGGGGTGGCGGGGCCAACGTCCTGACTTTC. Amino acids: CASSIGGGGANVLTF.

This clone has more than one count but fewer than ten. The same CDR3 also results from other DNA sequences found in this sample. The J gene is TRBJ1-5, the V gene TRBV15; D ambiguous. CDR3 size: 13 residues. Germline CDR1 and CDR2: LNHNV and YYDKDF (reference sequence). Trimming left V 5 bases short and J 3 bases short, with 8 bases between. This chain's CDR3 is CATSRQANQPQHF. The CDR3 nucleotides are TGTGCCACCAGCCGCCAGGCCAATCAGCCCCAGCATTTT.

A single count supports this clone. The V call is TRBV6-1, the J call TRBJ2-2; TRBD1 matches at 7 bases. CDR1 and CDR2 (germline): MNHNS, SASEGT. The CDR3 has 13 amino acids. J lost 8 bases, V lost 1 base, and 1 base had no gene match. CDR3 sequence (DNA): TGTGCCAGCAGTGAAGTCAGGGGGGGGGAGCTGTTTTTT. This encodes CASSEVRGGELFF.

V is TRBV2 and J is TRBJ1-4; D gene uncertain. The CDR3 totals 15 residues. V dropped 1 base and J dropped 8 bases, with 14 bases sitting between them. CDR1 is SNHLY and CDR2 is FYNNEI in the germline V gene. Here the CDR3 reads CASSEEGGMWEKLFF. The CDR3 nucleotides are TGTGCCAGCAGTGAAGAGGGAGGGATGTGGGAAAAACTGTTTTTT.

The CDR3 coding sequence is TGTGCCAGCAGCCACCCCCCCGGGGGGGCGGAAGCCAAAAACATTCAGTACTTC. As protein: CASSHPPGGAEAKNIQYF. The V call is TRBV7-9, the J call TRBJ2-4; 8 bases agree with TRBD2. CDR3 length equals 18 residues. From germline, CDR1 is SEHNR and CDR2 FQNEAQ (reference sequence). Unmatched junction bases numbered 12, after V lost 5 bases and J lost 0 bases.

The V and J genes are TRBV7-3 and TRBJ2-1; D unclear. This CDR3 has 16 residues. CDR1 SGHTA and CDR2 FQGTGA come from the germline V gene. The V gene lost 5 bases and the J gene lost 5 bases, with 19 bases spanning the gap. The chain's CDR3 is CASSPRAALRNNEQFF. As DNA, the CDR3 is TGTGCCAGCAGCCCCCGTGCGGCCTTAAGGAACAATGAGCAGTTCTTC.

V is TRBV5-4 and J is TRBJ2-1, with a weak D call TRBD2 (6 bases). The CDR3 has 16 amino acids. From germline, CDR1 is SGHNT and CDR2 YYREEE (reference sequence). The ends were cut back, 2 bases at V and 7 bases at J, with 19 bases in the middle. CDR3 in DNA: TGTGCCAGCAGCTTCGGGCGGGAAGGGGCGGATAATGAGCAGTTCTTC. This codes for CASSFGREGADNEQFF.

CDR3: CASSWGQVTLKETQYF. The DNA of the CDR3 is TGCGCCAGCAGCTGGGGACAGGTAACCTTAAAGGAGACCCAGTACTTC. The J gene is TRBJ2-5, the V gene TRBV5-1; 8 nucleotides line up with TRBD1. Germline assignment: CDR1 SGHRS and CDR2 YFSETQ. The CDR3 totals 16 residues. The V segment lost 3 bases and the J segment 5 bases; nucleotides outside the gene matches: 12.

The chain links TRBV19 to TRBJ2-2, with a possible D match to TRBD1 (5 bases). CDR3 length: 15 residues. The germline V gene has CDR1 LNHDA and CDR2 SQIVND (reference sequence). With 7 bases removed from V and 4 bases from J, the gap between germline ends came to 16 bases. The CDR3 DNA follows: TGTGCCAGTACCCTGGGCCCAGGGCCCACCGGGGAGCTGTTTTTT. This encodes CASTLGPGPTGELFF.

The chain is built from TRBV6-4 and TRBJ2-7, with D hard to call. This CDR3 is built from 12 residues. CDR1 and CDR2 from the germline V gene are MRHNA and SNTAGT. V dropped 7 bases and J dropped 0 bases, with 7 bases sitting between them. The CDR3 bases are TGTGCCAGCATTCCGAGCTCCTACGAGCAGTACTTC. Protein: CASIPSSYEQYF.

The rearrangement joins TRBV7-2 to TRBJ2-2, with 11 bases lining up with TRBD2. The CDR3 runs to 18 residues. V was pared by 5 bases and J by 4 bases, with 12 bases of the junction left unmatched. Germline V lookup: CDR1 SGHTA, CDR2 FQGNSA. The CDR3 spells CASSPAPLAGDVTGELFF. The DNA of the CDR3 is TGTGCCAGCAGCCCTGCTCCACTAGCGGGAGACGTCACCGGGGAGCTGTTTTTT.